The rows below give T cell receptor beta chains drawn from one sample of a study of OX40 agonist ivuxolimab in advanced cancers. Sequencing used immunoSEQ multiplex PCR; TCRdb keeps in-frame clones, though not all of them. Of 65,000 to 85,000 clones listed, about 80% were seen once; the top ten hold just under 7%. Sample: CD4+ or CD8+ T cells sorted from blood, taken in a trial of the OX40 agonist ivuxolimab. Receptors were obtained from an adult with an advanced solid tumor such as melanoma, head and neck, liver or kidney cancer. CDR3s include the opening cysteine and the closing phenylalanine or tryptophan. The D gene is left open where the match is weak. The size entry is marked missing in some rows and otherwise reads once, few, many or a size class.

TRBJ1-1,NA,TRBV5-8,NA,CASSLGASRPNTEAFF,TGTGCCAGCAGCTTGGGAGCTTCTCGTCCGAACACTGAAGCTTTCTTT
TRBJ2-7,NA,TRBV2,once,CARGVGPLEQYF,TGTGCCAGAGGAGTTGGGCCGCTCGAGCAGTACTTC
TRBJ2-5,TRBD2,TRBV5-1,NA,CASSLAGLAGGETQYF,TGCGCCAGCAGCTTGGCGGGACTAGCGGGAGGAGAGACCCAGTACTTC
TRBJ2-7,TRBD1,TRBV6-6,few,CASSPTVGTGLGEQYF,TGTGCCAGCAGTCCTACGGTTGGGACAGGGCTGGGCGAGCAGTACTTC
TRBJ2-7,NA,TRBV11-3,NA,CASSSGQRFYEQYF,TGTGCCAGCAGTTCCGGGCAGAGGTTCTACGAGCAGTACTTC
TRBJ1-5,NA,TRBV28,NA,CASSFVGASQPQHF,TGTGCCAGCAGTTTTGTGGGGGCTAGTCAGCCCCAGCATTTT
TRBJ2-1,NA,TRBV7-3,NA,CASSLVVGSYNEQFF,TGTGCCAGCAGCCTAGTGGTGGGGAGTTACAATGAGCAGTTCTTC
TRBJ2-1,NA,TRBV9,NA,CASSVGASSYNEQFF,TGTGCCAGCAGCGTAGGCGCGTCGTCCTACAATGAGCAGTTCTTC
TRBJ2-5,NA,TRBV4-3,once,CASSQEWRETQYF,TGCGCCAGCAGCCAAGAGTGGAGGGAGACCCAGTACTTC
TRBJ2-5,NA,TRBV5-1,NA,CASSLGGGAQETQYF,TGCGCCAGCAGCTTGGGAGGGGGGGCGCAAGAGACCCAGTACTTC
TRBJ1-2,NA,TRBV27,NA,CASSLDRYNYGYTF,TGTGCCAGCAGTTTAGACAGGTATAACTATGGCTACACCTTC
TRBJ2-1,TRBD2,TRBV2,NA,CASKRGRSYNEQFF,TGTGCCAGCAAACGCGGGAGGTCATACAATGAGCAGTTCTTC
TRBJ1-1,NA,TRBV7-9,NA,CASTRGESTEAFF,TGTGCCAGCACCCGGGGGGAAAGTACTGAAGCTTTCTTT
TRBJ1-1,NA,TRBV6-5,NA,CASSYSDMNTEAFF,TGTGCCAGCAGTTACTCTGATATGAACACTGAAGCTTTCTTT
TRBJ2-2,NA,TRBV5-1,once,CASTPGSAGELFF,TGCGCCAGCACCCCCGGTTCGGCCGGGGAGCTGTTTTTT
TRBJ2-6,NA,TRBV7-9,NA,CASKEPRRDGANVLTF,TGTGCCAGCAAGGAACCCCGACGGGATGGGGCCAACGTCCTGACTTTC
TRBJ1-2,NA,TRBV4-1,once,CASSQLPGGRYGYTF,TGCGCCAGCAGCCAATTACCCGGGGGGCGGTATGGCTACACCTTC
TRBJ2-1,NA,TRBV18,NA,CASSPRDNRNNEQFF,TGTGCCAGCTCACCTAGGGACAATCGGAACAATGAGCAGTTCTTC
TRBJ1-1,NA,TRBV11-3,NA,CASSRLDSDNTEAFF,TGTGCCAGCAGCCGGCTTGACAGCGATAACACTGAAGCTTTCTTT
TRBJ2-1,NA,TRBV6-1,NA,CASSEDGSPGGYNEQFF,TGTGCCAGCAGTGAGGATGGGTCTCCAGGCGGGTACAATGAGCAGTTCTTC
TRBJ1-1,NA,TRBV19,NA,CASSALLGLEAFF,TGTGCCAGTAGTGCCCTTCTTGGCCTTGAAGCTTTCTTT
TRBJ2-1,NA,TRBV4-1,NA,CASSHLLDNEQFF,TGCGCCAGCAGCCATCTACTGGACAATGAGCAGTTCTTC
TRBJ2-2,NA,TRBV9,NA,CASSFGQGGTTGELFF,TGTGCCAGCAGCTTCGGACAGGGAGGGACCACCGGGGAGCTGTTTTTT
TRBJ1-1,NA,TRBV5-8,NA,CASRRESMNTEAFF,TGTGCCAGCAGGCGAGAGAGTATGAACACTGAAGCTTTCTTT
TRBJ1-2,NA,TRBV9,NA,CASSAEGRTANYGYTF,TGTGCCAGCAGCGCCGAAGGACGGACAGCCAACTATGGCTACACCTTC
TRBJ1-2,NA,TRBV9,NA,CASSGVKFFDYGYTF,TGTGCCAGCAGCGGAGTCAAGTTCTTCGACTATGGCTACACCTTC
TRBJ2-6,NA,TRBV9,NA,CASSTSPGANVLTF,TGTGCCAGCAGCACATCCCCTGGGGCCAACGTCCTGACTTTC
TRBJ2-7,NA,TRBV2,NA,CASREQGYEQYF,TGTGCCAGCAGGGAACAGGGTTACGAGCAGTACTTC
TRBJ1-5,TRBD1,TRBV5-5,NA,CASSGTVGQPQHF,TGTGCCAGCAGTGGGACAGTAGGACAGCCCCAGCATTTT
TRBJ1-5,NA,TRBV7-2,NA,CASSLLGSLNQPQHF,TGTGCCAGCAGCTTGCTGGGATCGCTCAATCAGCCCCAGCATTTT
TRBJ1-2,NA,TRBV5-4,NA,CASSPGGADYGYTF,TGTGCCAGCAGCCCTGGAGGGGCAGACTATGGCTACACCTTC
TRBJ2-2,NA,TRBV6-6,once,CASSYLTANTGELFF,TGTGCCAGCAGTTACCTTACTGCGAACACCGGGGAGCTGTTTTTT
TRBJ1-5,NA,TRBV27,NA,CASSKVGSNQPQHF,TGTGCCAGCAGTAAGGTCGGTAGCAATCAGCCCCAGCATTTT
TRBJ1-3,NA,TRBV2,NA,CASRDRTAGNTIYF,TGTGCCAGCAGGGATCGGACAGCTGGAAACACCATATATTTT
TRBJ1-1,NA,TRBV7-2,NA,CASSVIVNTEAFF,TGTGCCAGCAGCGTAATAGTTAACACTGAAGCTTTCTTT
TRBJ2-1,NA,TRBV7-9,few,CASSFWGLRSGQFF,TGTGCCAGCAGCTTTTGGGGGCTGCGGTCCGGGCAGTTCTTC
TRBJ2-3,NA,TRBV12-5,NA,CASGLRSTDTQYF,TGTGCTAGTGGTTTGAGGAGCACAGATACGCAGTATTTT
TRBJ1-2,NA,TRBV30,NA,CAWSVTGSAGGYTF,TGTGCCTGGAGTGTGACAGGCTCTGCGGGTGGCTACACCTTC
TRBJ2-1,NA,TRBV6-1,NA,CASARGPRNDEQFF,TGTGCCAGCGCTCGAGGTCCACGGAACGATGAGCAGTTCTTC
TRBJ1-1,NA,TRBV5-1,NA,CASSLRQGSLMNTEAFF,TGCGCCAGCAGCTTGCGCCAGGGGAGCCTCATGAACACTGAAGCTTTCTTT
TRBJ2-7,NA,TRBV21-1,NA,CASSSTSPGLAGVPYEQYF,TGTGCCAGCAGCTCAACCAGTCCGGGACTAGCGGGAGTCCCCTACGAGCAGTACTTC
TRBJ2-1,TRBD1,TRBV19,once,CASRRTGGDEQFF,TGTGCCAGTAGGCGGACAGGTGGCGATGAGCAGTTCTTC
TRBJ1-1,NA,TRBV30,NA,CAWSAHTAEAFF,TGTGCCTGGAGTGCTCATACAGCTGAAGCTTTCTTT
TRBJ2-1,TRBD1,TRBV14,NA,CASSSRGQGIGLGLYNEQFF,TGTGCCAGCAGCTCGCGTGGACAGGGAATTGGGCTAGGACTCTACAATGAGCAGTTCTTC
TRBJ2-2,TRBD2,TRBV19,NA,CASSPGLAGGLGGELFF,TGTGCCAGTAGTCCGGGACTAGCGGGGGGGCTCGGCGGGGAGCTGTTTTTT
TRBJ2-5,TRBD2,TRBV15,NA,CATSPGGRETQYF,TGTGCCACCAGTCCCGGCGGGAGGGAGACCCAGTACTTC